A single sample is the source of the 32 T cell receptor beta chains below, sequenced in a study of T-cell memory formation after mild COVID-19. In TCRdb, the 5' RACE reads were re-called with MiXCR into one record per CDR3 protein. Here the sample spans hundreds of thousands of distinct CDR3 sequences, roughly 21% being singletons. Sequencing input: PBMCs or a T cell subset sorted from them (not recorded which). The origin of the receptors is an adult woman who had mild COVID-19 (a few samples of this study predate the infection). Cell type and time point are not known.

There are a few counts of this clonotype. The CDR3 DNA reads as TGCAGTGCTAGACCGGGACAGGATCAGCCCCAGCATTTT. Translated, it gives CSARPGQDQPQHF. The V gene is TRBV20-1, the J gene TRBJ1-5, with 8 bases identical to TRBD1. The CDR3 loop spans 13 amino acids. The V gene end was trimmed by 2 bases and the J gene end by 5 bases; junction bases not matched to a gene: 2. Looked up from germline, CDR1 is DFQATT and CDR2 is SNEGSKA (reference sequence).

V gene TRBV20-1 combines with J gene TRBJ2-6, with no clear D. The V and J ends lost 3 bases and 3 bases respectively, with 6 bases between them. The CDR3 length is 13 residues. Germline loops: CDR1 DFQATT, CDR2 SNEGSKA (reference sequence). In DNA form, the CDR3 reads TGCAGTGCTAGGGGAAATGGGGCCAACGTCCTGACTTTC. Translation: CSARGNGANVLTF.

This CDR3 reads CATSGQSYEQYF. The DNA of the CDR3 is TGTGCCACCAGCGGACAATCCTACGAGCAGTACTTC. The gene calls are TRBV15 and TRBJ2-7, with a tentative D call TRBD1 (5 bases). V gave up 5 bases and J gave up 1 base, with 6 bases separating them. Per the germline V gene, CDR1 is LNHNV and CDR2 is YYDKDF (reference sequence). The CDR3 is 12 amino acids.

This clonotype has more than one count but fewer than ten. The J gene is TRBJ1-2, the V gene TRBV27; unclear D gene. CDR3 length: 14 amino acids. V lost 4 bases and J 6 bases, leaving 15 bases between the germline ends. Germline assignment: CDR1 MNHEY and CDR2 SMNVEV (reference sequence). In DNA form, the CDR3 reads TGTGCCAGCAGTTCAGGCACGCTAGGTCATGGCTACACCTTC. Translating gives CASSSGTLGHGYTF.

The J gene is TRBJ1-2, the V gene TRBV4-2; D is perhaps TRBD1 (6 bases). V was clipped by 1 base and J by 6 bases, with 12 bases between them. There are 14 residues in the CDR3. From germline, CDR1 is LGHNA and CDR2 YNFKEQ. The CDR3 bases are TGTGCCAGCAGCCAAGGTGCAGGGGTGGATGGCTACACCTTC. Protein product: CASSQGAGVDGYTF.

This rearrangement joins TRBV5-1 to TRBJ2-1, with D maybe TRBD2 (5 bases). The V gene lost 0 bases and the J gene lost 7 bases, with 8 bases spanning the gap. Germline CDR1 reads SGHRS; CDR2 reads YFSETQ. This CDR3 has 13 amino acids. The DNA for the CDR3 is TGCGCCAGCAGCTTGGTACTAGAGAATGAGCAGTTCTTC. This encodes CASSLVLENEQFF. The whole variable domain, remainder taken from reference TRBV5-1 and TRBJ2-1, is KAGVTQTPRYLIKTRGQQVTLSCSPISGHRSVSWYQQTPGQGLQFLFEYFSETQRNKGNFPGRFSGRQFSNSRSEMNVSTLELGDSALYLCASSLVLENEQFFGPGTRLTVL.

The sample holds many counts of this clonotype. The V gene is TRBV5-1, the J gene TRBJ2-5; possible D gene TRBD1, 5 bases. CDR3 length equals 14 residues. CDR1 SGHRS and CDR2 YFSETQ come from the germline V gene. Trimming stripped 0 bases from V and 4 bases from J, with 10 bases between. The CDR3 spells CASSLAGSGETQYF. DNA of the CDR3: TGCGCCAGCAGCTTGGCAGGGTCGGGAGAGACCCAGTACTTC.

The chain links TRBV25-1 to TRBJ2-7; tentative D call: TRBD1 (6 bases). The germline V and J ends were trimmed by 7 bases and 1 base, with 20 bases remaining between them. CDR3 size: 16 residues. Germline V gene lookup returns CDR1 MGHDK and CDR2 SYGVNS. The CDR3 DNA sequence: TGTGCCAGCACTTTGGGGGCCGGCGGAGGTTCCTACGAGCAGTACTTC. Translation: CASTLGAGGGSYEQYF.

This clonotype was detected only a few times. This chain links TRBV7-6 with TRBJ2-1; D may be TRBD1 (6 bases). The CDR3 runs 15 residues. V lost 8 bases to trimming and J lost 9 bases, with 23 bases between them. Germline CDR1 reads SGHVS; CDR2 reads FNYEAQ. The CDR3 protein is CASVGAGKSRGEQFF. CDR3 bases: TGTGCCAGCGTGGGGGCAGGGAAGAGTAGGGGTGAGCAGTTCTTC. The full variable domain, rest sourced from reference TRBV7-6 and TRBJ2-1, is GAGVSQSPRYKVTKRGQDVALRCDPISGHVSLYWYRQALGQGPEFLTYFNYEAQQDKSGLPNDRFSAERPEGSISTLTIQRTEQRDSAMYRCASVGAGKSRGEQFFGPGTRLTVL.

The V call is TRBV6-5, the J call TRBJ2-7, with a weak D call TRBD1 (6 bases). This CDR3 contains 13 residues. CDR1 and CDR2 from the germline V gene are MNHEY and SVGAGI. Trimming left V 2 bases short and J 4 bases short, with 9 bases between. The CDR3 loop is CASSYKQGYEQYF. The DNA of the CDR3 is TGTGCCAGCAGTTACAAGCAGGGGTACGAGCAGTACTTC.

There are a few counts of this clonotype. J is TRBJ1-5 and V is TRBV20-1; D remains ambiguous. V lost 4 bases and J 4 bases, leaving 14 bases between the germline ends. The CDR3 is 14 residues long. Germline V CDR1 and CDR2: DFQATT, SNEGSKA (reference sequence). The CDR3 region is CSATPGSLNQPQHF. The CDR3 region has the DNA TGCAGTGCTACCCCGGGTTCCCTTAATCAGCCCCAGCATTTT.

The V call is TRBV7-2, the J call TRBJ1-1; D gene unclear. The CDR3 is 11 amino acids. From germline, CDR1 is SGHTA and CDR2 FQGNSA. V was trimmed by 1 base and J by 10 bases, leaving 7 bases between them. The CDR3 is CASSLGRGAFF. CDR3 bases: TGTGCCAGCAGCTTAGGGAGAGGAGCTTTCTTT.

The V and J genes are TRBV7-3 and TRBJ2-6; D is uncertain. V lost 5 bases and J 0 bases, leaving 14 bases between the germline ends. The CDR3 length is 17 residues. In germline, CDR1 is SGHTA, CDR2 FQGTGA. The CDR3 spells CASSLTRTVSGANVLTF. The CDR3, as DNA: TGTGCCAGCAGCCTGACTCGGACGGTCTCTGGGGCCAACGTCCTGACTTTC.

The V gene is TRBV24-1, the J gene TRBJ2-2; D may be TRBD1 or TRBD2 (6 bases each). This CDR3 region has 14 residues. Germline loops: CDR1 KGHDR, CDR2 SFDVKD. V was clipped by 9 bases and J by 4 bases, with 14 bases between them. The CDR3 loop is CATAGQGSTGELFF. The DNA for the CDR3 is TGTGCCACCGCGGGACAAGGGTCCACCGGGGAGCTGTTTTTT.

This clonotype was counted a few times. The chain uses TRBV20-1 and TRBJ1-1, with 7 bases aligning to TRBD1. This CDR3 is built from 18 residues. Germline CDR1 is DFQATT and CDR2 is SNEGSKA (reference sequence). V shed 1 base and J 1 base; nucleotides not matched to a gene: 15. The CDR3: CSARARYRGRTGNTEAFF. CDR3 nucleotides: TGCAGTGCTAGAGCCCGGTACAGGGGCCGTACTGGGAACACTGAAGCTTTCTTT.

The rearrangement uses TRBV18 and TRBJ1-6; D is possibly TRBD1 (5 bases). Between the trimmed V and J ends, which lost 5 bases and 7 bases, there was a span of 18 bases. This CDR3 has 16 amino acids. The germline V gene has CDR1 KGHSH and CDR2 LQKENI. The CDR3 DNA follows: TGTGCCAGCTCATCCATTACAGGATCGCGGAATTCACCCCTCCACTTT. Residues: CASSSITGSRNSPLHF.

This clonotype was observed a handful of times. The rearrangement joins TRBV4-3 to TRBJ1-2; D may be TRBD1 (6 bases). Germline V gene lookup returns CDR1 LGHNA and CDR2 YSLEER. V lost 4 bases to trimming and J lost 4 bases, with 16 bases between them. The CDR3 extends over 15 amino acids. The CDR3 here is CASSPRQGSVYGYTF. DNA of the CDR3: TGCGCCAGCAGCCCCCGCCAGGGGTCTGTCTATGGCTACACCTTC.

The chain joins TRBV12-3 or TRBV12-4 to TRBJ2-1, with 7 bases identical to TRBD2. Unmatched junction bases numbered 11, after V lost 8 bases and J lost 7 bases. The CDR3 is 14 residues long. DNA of the CDR3: TGTGCCAGCGAATCCGGCGGGAGCTTGAATGAGCAGTTCTTC. Translated: CASESGGSLNEQFF.

This rearrangement joins TRBV12-3 or TRBV12-4 to TRBJ1-2; tentatively, D is TRBD1 (6 bases). Trimming cost V 2 bases and J 2 bases, with 9 bases left between them. This CDR3 has 14 amino acids. CDR3 DNA: TGTGCCAGCAGTTTATGGGGGGCGAACTATGGCTACACCTTC. It yields the protein CASSLWGANYGYTF.

A few counts support this clonotype. The J gene is TRBJ2-1, the V gene TRBV29-1, with D perhaps TRBD2 (6 bases). Deletions cut 4 bases from V and 8 bases from J, with 12 bases between. CDR1 SQVTM and CDR2 ANQGSEA come from the germline V gene. The CDR3 is 12 residues long. The CDR3 spells CSVAPTGDEQFF. The CDR3 DNA reads as TGCAGCGTTGCCCCTACGGGGGATGAGCAGTTCTTC.

This clonotype has more than one count but fewer than ten. The junction does not match germline at one end; this may be a read error. This chain uses TRBV11-2 with TRBJ1-1; D is possibly TRBD1 (6 bases). The CDR3 length is 15 residues. Germline-derived CDR1 and CDR2 are SGHAT and FQNNGV. CDR3 region: CASSLAAGVNTEAFF. The CDR3, as DNA: TGTGCCAGCAGCTTAGCGGCAGGGGTGAATACTGAAGCTTTCTTT.

This clonotype came up a few times. The chain recombines TRBV5-4 with TRBJ2-7; 12 bases line up with TRBD2. The germline gives CDR1 SGHNT, CDR2 YYREEE (reference sequence). V trimming: 4 bases; J trimming: 1 base; junction bases outside the gene matches: 9. The CDR3 is made up of 17 amino acids. Here the CDR3 DNA reads TGTGCCAGCAGCCTCCAACTAGCGGGGGGACATTCCTACGAGCAGTACTTC. Translating it yields CASSLQLAGGHSYEQYF. Supplemented by reference TRBV5-4 and TRBJ2-7, the full variable domain reads ETGVTQSPTHLIKTRGQQVTLRCSSQSGHNTVSWYQQALGQGPQFIFQYYREEENGRGNFPPRFSGLQFPNYSSELNVNALELDDSALYLCASSLQLAGGHSYEQYFGPGTRLTVT.

The rearrangement uses TRBV13 and TRBJ2-7; TRBD1 aligns across 7 bases. V was pared by 4 bases and J by 7 bases, with 16 bases of the junction left unmatched. Germline V gives CDR1 PRHDT, CDR2 FYEKMQ (reference sequence). There are 16 residues in the CDR3. CDR3 sequence reads: CASSSTPGQRSSEQYF. For the CDR3, the DNA is TGTGCCAGCAGCTCTACTCCGGGACAGAGGTCATCGGAGCAGTACTTC.

This clonotype was observed a handful of times. This chain uses TRBV7-9 with TRBJ1-4; 8 nucleotides agree with TRBD1. With V trimmed by 4 bases and J by 7 bases, 8 bases remained unmatched. The germline V gene has CDR1 SEHNR and CDR2 FQNEAQ (reference sequence). This CDR3 is built from 15 residues. CDR3 DNA: TGTGCCAGCAGCTCGGACAGGGAGGGTAGTGAAAAACTGTTTTTT. Encoded protein: CASSSDREGSEKLFF.

The chain combines TRBV27 with TRBJ1-2; 8 bases are shared with TRBD1. With V trimmed by 4 bases and J by 6 bases, 7 bases remained unmatched. Germline CDR1 and CDR2: MNHEY and SMNVEV (reference sequence). The CDR3 contains 14 residues. This CDR3 is CASSYMTGEDGYTF. DNA for the CDR3: TGTGCCAGCAGTTACATGACAGGGGAGGATGGCTACACCTTC.

This clonotype was counted a few times. This sequence joins TRBV12-3 or TRBV12-4 and TRBJ2-1; perhaps TRBD1 as D (7 bases). The CDR3 consists of 17 residues. Trimming removed 5 bases from V and 8 bases from J, with 25 bases in between. CDR3 DNA: TGTGCCAGCAGTCCGAGACAGGGAGCAGCGGGTAAGGATGAGCAGTTCTTC. Encoded protein: CASSPRQGAAGKDEQFF.

The gene calls are TRBV12-3 or TRBV12-4 and TRBJ1-2; D ambiguous. The V end was cut by 6 bases, the J end by 10 bases, with 15 bases between. The CDR3 contains 12 residues. The CDR3 region has the DNA TGTGCCAGCAGCCTCGGTAGTTCGACCTACACCTTC. As protein: CASSLGSSTYTF.

The rearrangement joins TRBV4-1 to TRBJ2-1; 9 positions agree with TRBD2. The CDR3 extends over 15 amino acids. The germline gives CDR1 MGHRA, CDR2 YSYEKL. With 8 bases clipped from V and 8 bases from J, the junction kept 13 bases outside the gene matches. CDR3 protein: CASAKRGGGAYEQFF. The CDR3 DNA reads TGCGCCAGCGCTAAAAGGGGCGGGGGGGCATATGAGCAGTTCTTC.

This clonotype was counted ten times or more. The rearrangement uses TRBV7-3 and TRBJ2-2; D not certain. The CDR3 covers 14 residues. Trimming pared 1 base from V and 4 bases from J, leaving 7 bases between. Germline-derived CDR1 and CDR2 are SGHTA and FQGTGA. CDR3 in DNA: TGTGCCAGCAGCTTAAACGCGGTCACCGGGGAGCTGTTTTTT. This sequence encodes CASSLNAVTGELFF. The entire variable domain, with the rest obtained from reference TRBV7-3 and TRBJ2-2, is as follows: GAGVSQTPSNKVTEKGKYVELRCDPISGHTALYWYRQSLGQGPEFLIYFQGTGAADDSGLPNDRFFAVRPEGSVSTLKIQRTERGDSAVYLCASSLNAVTGELFFGEGSRLTVL.

CDR3 coding DNA: TGTGCTAGTGGTGGATCCGGGACAGATCATGGCTACACCTTC. Amino acids: CASGGSGTDHGYTF. V and J are TRBV12-5 and TRBJ1-2; 7 nucleotides align to TRBD1. Germline trimming cut 5 bases from V and 6 bases from J; bases unmatched to any gene: 9. The germline V gene encodes CDR1 LGHNT and CDR2 FRNRAP. This CDR3 has 14 residues.

The rearrangement links TRBV12-3 or TRBV12-4 to TRBJ2-2; TRBD1 is a possible D gene (6 bases). V dropped 7 bases and J dropped 6 bases, with 9 bases sitting between them. The length of the CDR3 is 12 residues. This chain's CDR3 is CASTRGAGELFF. CDR3 nucleotides: TGTGCCAGCACCAGGGGAGCCGGGGAGCTGTTTTTT.

This clonotype was seen a handful of times. The chain is built from TRBV24-1 and TRBJ1-1; 8 bases match TRBD1. Germline assignment: CDR1 KGHDR and CDR2 SFDVKD. Trimming cost V 3 bases and J 10 bases; bases outside gene matches: 6. This CDR3 is 13 amino acids long. Written as DNA, the CDR3 is TGTGCCACCAGTGATCCCAGGGGGCTGCGAGCTTTCTTT. It yields the protein CATSDPRGLRAFF.